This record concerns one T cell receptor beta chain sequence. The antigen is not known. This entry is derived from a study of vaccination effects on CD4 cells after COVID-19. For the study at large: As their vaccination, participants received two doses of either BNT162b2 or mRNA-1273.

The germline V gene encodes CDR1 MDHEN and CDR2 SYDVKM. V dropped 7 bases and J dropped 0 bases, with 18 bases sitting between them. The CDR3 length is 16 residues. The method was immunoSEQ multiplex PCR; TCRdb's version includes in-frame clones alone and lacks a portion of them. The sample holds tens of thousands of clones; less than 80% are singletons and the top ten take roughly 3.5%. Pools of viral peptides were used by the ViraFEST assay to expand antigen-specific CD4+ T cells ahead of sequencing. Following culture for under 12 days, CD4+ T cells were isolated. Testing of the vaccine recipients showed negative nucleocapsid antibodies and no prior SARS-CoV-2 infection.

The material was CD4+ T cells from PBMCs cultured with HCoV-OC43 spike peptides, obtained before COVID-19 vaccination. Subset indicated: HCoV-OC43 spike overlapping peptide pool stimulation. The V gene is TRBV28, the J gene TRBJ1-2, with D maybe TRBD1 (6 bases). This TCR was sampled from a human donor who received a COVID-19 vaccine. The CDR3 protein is CASKPGHLLPNYGYTF. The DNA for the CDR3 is TGTGCCAGCAAACCGGGACATCTACTTCCTAACTATGGCTACACCTTC.